Listed here are 9 T cell receptor beta chains from one sample, sequenced in a study of technical replicates of blood from four donors. Profiled with immunoSEQ multiplex PCR; TCRdb holds only in-frame clones, not every one. Here the sample spans about 85,000 clones, 85% to 95% being singletons. Sequencing was done on a sample of T cells isolated from PBMCs. Receptors were obtained from a human donor in good health.

The chain links TRBV6-5 to TRBJ1-6; D perhaps matches TRBD1 (6 bases). This CDR3 spans 14 amino acids. The germline V gene encodes CDR1 MNHEY and CDR2 SVGAGI. V was cut by 5 bases and J by 6 bases, with 11 bases left in between. The CDR3: CASSLRTVNSPLHF. CDR3 coding DNA: TGTGCCAGCAGTCTACGGACAGTTAATTCACCCCTCCACTTT.

The chain carries TRBV6-1 and TRBJ2-5; 7 nucleotides line up with TRBD2. CDR1 is MNHNS and CDR2 is SASEGT in the germline V gene. V lost 4 bases to trimming and J lost 0 bases; unmatched junction nucleotides: 8. This CDR3 is built from 16 residues. In DNA, the CDR3 is TGTGCCAGCAGTGTTTTGAACGGGGGGAACCAAGAGACCCAGTACTTC. Protein: CASSVLNGGNQETQYF.

The rearrangement joins TRBV10-1 to TRBJ2-2; weak D call: TRBD1 (6 bases). Germline CDR1 and CDR2: WNHNN and SYGVQD (reference sequence). V dropped 6 bases and J dropped 4 bases, with 15 bases sitting between them. The CDR3 contains 15 residues. The CDR3 loop reads CASSPGVGSTGELFF. The CDR3 bases are TGCGCCAGCAGCCCAGGGGTTGGGAGCACCGGGGAGCTGTTTTTT.

This clone showed up just once. The V and J genes are TRBV27 and TRBJ2-7; 9 bases are a match to TRBD2. The CDR3 has 15 residues. Trimming removed 3 bases from V and 1 base from J; junction bases left unmatched: 4. The germline gives CDR1 MNHEY, CDR2 SMNVEV (reference sequence). CDR3 protein: CASSFSLAGSYEQYF. Here the CDR3 DNA reads TGTGCCAGCAGTTTTTCCCTAGCGGGGTCCTACGAGCAGTACTTC.

CDR3 DNA: TGTGCCAGCGCACTAGCGGGAGTAGGAGATACGCAGTATTTT. Protein sequence: CASALAGVGDTQYF. This chain links TRBV27 with TRBJ2-3; the match to TRBD2 covers 11 bases. Germline V lookup: CDR1 MNHEY, CDR2 SMNVEV (reference sequence). The CDR3 loop spans 14 amino acids. Trimming cost V 8 bases and J 5 bases; bases outside gene matches: 6.

The rearrangement uses TRBV5-1 and TRBJ1-1; D call uncertain. This CDR3 region has 14 residues. Germline V lookup: CDR1 SGHRS, CDR2 YFSETQ. V was cut by 1 base and J by 0 bases, with 7 bases left in between. The CDR3 nucleotides are TGCGCCAGCAGCTTGCAGGCCGTGAACACTGAAGCTTTCTTT. This gives the protein CASSLQAVNTEAFF.

This chain links TRBV5-1 with TRBJ2-1; 8 bases agree with TRBD1. In germline, CDR1 is SGHRS, CDR2 YFSETQ. The ends lost 4 bases at V and 6 bases at J; junction bases unmatched: 9. The CDR3 sequence is 15 residues long. In DNA form, the CDR3 reads TGCGCCAGCAGCCGCGAAGGACAGGGAGGCAATGAGCAGTTCTTC. Translating it yields CASSREGQGGNEQFF.

This clone was counted once. The chain links TRBV28 to TRBJ2-3; TRBD2 matches 7 bases. The length of the CDR3 is 18 residues. CDR1 is MDHEN and CDR2 is SYDVKM in the germline V gene. Losses at the gene ends were 6 bases for V and 0 bases for J; bases not matched to a gene: 15. The CDR3 coding sequence is TGTGCCAGCAGCATCCTCGGGGGACTAACTACTAGCACAGATACGCAGTATTTT. Amino acids: CASSILGGLTTSTDTQYF.

The chain has TRBV6-1 and TRBJ2-1; D gene uncertain. The length of the CDR3 is 12 residues. With 2 bases removed from V and 5 bases from J, the gap between germline ends came to 4 bases. CDR1 is MNHNS, CDR2 SASEGT, per germline. The CDR3 is CASSEYHNEQFF. CDR3 DNA: TGTGCCAGCAGTGAATATCACAATGAGCAGTTCTTC.